This T cell receptor beta chain was obtained from a study of CD8 T cells in Susac syndrome. About the research overall: When blood was drawn, the patients with Susac syndrome were therapy-naive, on corticosteroids, or on intravenous immunoglobulin alone. Study results and limitations: In Susac syndrome, the CD4+ T cell repertoires did not show clonal expansion.

The CDR3 contains 14 residues. V gave up 7 bases and J gave up 4 bases, with 14 bases separating them. The germline gives CDR1 GTSNPN, CDR2 SVGIG (reference sequence). On this clonotype itself: Its antigen is not known.

Random-hexamer reverse transcription was applied to about 0.5 to 1 ug RNA. Amplification of TCR beta CDR3 spanned 54 Vbeta and 13 Jbeta via immunoSEQ multiplex PCR. One entry per CDR3 protein results from TCRdb running MiXCR on the immunoSEQ multiplex PCR reads. The table lists approximately 190,000 distinct CDR3 sequences, 91% of them singletons. The sequence came from a human donor with Susac syndrome. The sequenced sample consisted of CD4+ T cells from PBMCs. The gene calls are TRBV30 and TRBJ1-6; a possible D gene is TRBD1 (5 bases). CDR3 nucleotide sequence: TGTGCCTTCGGGGGGGTCAGTTATAATTCACCCCTCCACTTT. It encodes CAFGGVSYNSPLHF.